A single sample is the source of the 15 T cell receptor beta chains below, sequenced in a study of OX40 agonist ivuxolimab in advanced cancers. The table came from immunoSEQ multiplex PCR; TCRdb's copy has only in-frame clones and leaves some out. In the table there are 100,000 or so clones, around 90% of which are singletons. Material: CD4+ or CD8+ T cells sorted from blood, obtained in a trial of the OX40 agonist ivuxolimab. The receptor source for this set is an adult with an advanced solid tumor such as melanoma, head and neck, liver or kidney cancer.

This clone was detected once. This rearrangement joins TRBV4-1 to TRBJ2-3; 7 positions match TRBD2. Germline V gives CDR1 MGHRA, CDR2 YSYEKL. This CDR3 contains 17 residues. After removal of 1 base from V and 3 bases from J, the junction contained 10 bases not matched to a gene. CDR3 nucleotides: TGCGCCAGCAGCCAAGGCCGGGCCCGGGAGGTGACAGATACGCAGTATTTT. As protein: CASSQGRAREVTDTQYF.

The genes are TRBV5-1 and TRBJ2-7, with unresolved D. There are 13 residues in the CDR3. The V gene's germline CDR1 is SGHRS and CDR2 YFSETQ. V was clipped by 1 base and J by 4 bases, with 9 bases between them. The CDR3 DNA reads TGCGCCAGCAGCTTGTCCCCTCATTACGAGCAGTACTTC. Amino acids: CASSLSPHYEQYF.

Details on this clone: Other DNA sequences in the same sample also yield this CDR3. The chain uses TRBV7-9 and TRBJ2-5; D call uncertain. The CDR3 consists of 11 residues. Trimming cost V 5 bases and J 2 bases, with 3 bases left between them. CDR1 is SEHNR, CDR2 FQNEAQ, per germline (reference sequence). CDR3 residues: CASSPQETQYF. CDR3 nucleotide sequence: TGTGCCAGCAGCCCTCAAGAGACCCAGTACTTC.

The rearrangement links TRBV11-2 to TRBJ2-3; 11 positions match TRBD2. This CDR3 contains 17 residues. Germline CDR1 is SGHAT and CDR2 is FQNNGV. The junction had 14 bases not matched to a gene; V was cut back by 5 bases and J by 7 bases. CDR3 residues: CASSRSIAGGPRYTQYF. CDR3 DNA sequence: TGTGCCAGCAGCCGGAGTATAGCGGGAGGGCCTCGGTATACGCAGTATTTT.

The chain links TRBV5-6 to TRBJ2-5; 7 bases fit TRBD2. The trim removed 1 base at V and 5 bases at J, leaving 5 bases unmatched. This CDR3 is 14 amino acids long. Germline CDR1 SGHDT, CDR2 YYEEEE. CDR3: CASSLSSGGETQYF. As DNA, the CDR3 is TGTGCCAGCAGCTTGAGCTCCGGGGGGGAGACCCAGTACTTC.

In DNA form, the CDR3 reads TGTGCCAGCAGCCCAATTAGCTCTGGGGCCAACGTCCTGACTTTC. Amino acids: CASSPISSGANVLTF. The rearrangement joins TRBV13 to TRBJ2-6; D is unresolved. Trimming removed 5 bases at V and 0 bases at J, with 8 bases between. CDR1 and CDR2 from the germline V gene are PRHDT and FYEKMQ (reference sequence). The CDR3 length is 15 residues.

This rearrangement joins TRBV19 to TRBJ2-7; weak D call: TRBD2 (6 bases). Looked up from germline, CDR1 is LNHDA and CDR2 is SQIVND (reference sequence). V dropped 2 bases and J dropped 6 bases, with 17 bases sitting between them. The CDR3 consists of 15 residues. The CDR3 DNA is TGTGCCAGTAGTATACGGCCGGAGGGTTTCTTCGAGCAGTACTTC. It yields the protein CASSIRPEGFFEQYF.

The J gene is TRBJ1-2, the V gene TRBV30; D remains unclear. CDR1 is GTSNPN, CDR2 SVGIG, per germline (reference sequence). The CDR3 is 13 residues long. V shed 1 base and J shed 0 bases, with 6 bases lying between them. DNA for the CDR3: TGTGCCTGGAGTGACAATACTAACTATGGCTACACCTTC. As protein: CAWSDNTNYGYTF.

The V call is TRBV10-2, the J call TRBJ1-5; the D gene is possibly TRBD1 (6 bases). Germline V CDR1 and CDR2: WSHSY, SAAADI. The CDR3 consists of 15 residues. V was clipped by 0 bases and J by 5 bases, with 11 bases between them. CDR3 DNA: TGCGCCAGCAGTGAGTCGACAGGTCCGGATCAGCCCCAGCATTTT. It translates to CASSESTGPDQPQHF.

This chain links TRBV6-5 with TRBJ2-3, with D tentatively TRBD2 (5 bases). Germline assignment: CDR1 MNHEY and CDR2 SVGAGI. Trimming stripped 6 bases from V and 6 bases from J, with 16 bases between. The CDR3 is made up of 14 amino acids. CDR3 bases: TGTGCCAGCAGCGCCGGATTTCCGGGGGATACGCAGTATTTT. It translates to CASSAGFPGDTQYF.

J is TRBJ1-2 and V is TRBV6-6; perhaps TRBD1 as D (6 bases). CDR1 and CDR2 from the germline V gene are MNHNY and SVGAGI (reference sequence). With 6 bases removed from V and 6 bases from J, the gap between germline ends came to 14 bases. This CDR3 region has 13 residues. CDR3 sequence: CASSTTGINGYTF. DNA of the CDR3: TGTGCCAGCAGCACTACAGGGATCAATGGCTACACCTTC.

The CDR3 sequence is CASSLEPGTAITPQHF. The CDR3 nucleotides are TGCGCCAGCAGCTTGGAGCCGGGAACTGCAATCACGCCCCAGCATTTT. The chain is built from TRBV5-1 and TRBJ1-5; D is unclear. Trimming removed 0 bases at V and 9 bases at J, with 19 bases between. This CDR3 is built from 16 residues. CDR1 is SGHRS, CDR2 YFSETQ, per germline.

V and J are TRBV19 and TRBJ1-2; 8 bases match TRBD1. The CDR3 covers 15 residues. The V gene end was trimmed by 5 bases and the J gene end by 5 bases; junction bases not matched to a gene: 10. CDR1 and CDR2 (germline): LNHDA, SQIVND (reference sequence). The chain's CDR3 is CASSFGQGGIYGYTF. CDR3 sequence (DNA): TGTGCCAGTAGTTTCGGACAGGGAGGAATTTATGGCTACACCTTC. Drawing the rest from reference TRBV19 and TRBJ1-2, the complete variable domain is DGGITQSPKYLFRKEGQNVTLSCEQNLNHDAMYWYRQDPGQGLRLIYYSQIVNDFQKGDIAEGYSVSREKKESFPLTVTSAQKNPTAFYLCASSFGQGGIYGYTFGSGTRLTVV.

This chain uses TRBV7-9 with TRBJ2-6; D uncertain. Germline CDR1 is SEHNR and CDR2 is FQNEAQ (reference sequence). V lost 2 bases, J lost 0 bases, and 2 bases lay in between. The CDR3 contains 14 residues. CDR3 protein: CASSLRSGANVLTF. As DNA, the CDR3 is TGTGCCAGCAGCTTACGCTCTGGGGCCAACGTCCTGACTTTC. The full variable domain, with the rest looked up from reference TRBV7-9 and TRBJ2-6, is DTGVSQNPRHKITKRGQNVTFRCDPISEHNRLYWYRQTLGQGPEFLTYFQNEAQLEKSRLLSDRFSAERPKGSFSTLEIQRTEQGDSAMYLCASSLRSGANVLTFGAGSRLTVL.

The chain is built from TRBV25-1 and TRBJ2-3, with D possibly being TRBD1 or TRBD2 (5 bases each). CDR3 length: 17 amino acids. CDR1 is MGHDK and CDR2 is SYGVNS in the germline V gene. With 3 bases removed from V and 4 bases from J, the gap between germline ends came to 20 bases. The CDR3 DNA is TGTGCCAGCAGTGATTATGCGAGGGGTTTAGGGGCAGATACGCAGTATTTT. Its translation is CASSDYARGLGADTQYF.